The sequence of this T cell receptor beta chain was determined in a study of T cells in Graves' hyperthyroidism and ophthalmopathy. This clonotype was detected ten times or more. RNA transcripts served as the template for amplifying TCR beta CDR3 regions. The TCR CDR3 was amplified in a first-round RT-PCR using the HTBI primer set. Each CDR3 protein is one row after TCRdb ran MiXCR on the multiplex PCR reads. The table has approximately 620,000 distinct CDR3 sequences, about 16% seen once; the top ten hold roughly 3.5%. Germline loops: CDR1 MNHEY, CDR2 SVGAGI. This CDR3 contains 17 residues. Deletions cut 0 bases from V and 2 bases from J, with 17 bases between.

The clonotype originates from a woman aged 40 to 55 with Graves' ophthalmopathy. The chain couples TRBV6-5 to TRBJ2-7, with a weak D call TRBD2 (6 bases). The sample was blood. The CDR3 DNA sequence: TGTGCCAGCAGTTACTCGGGGGGACCTGCAGTACCCTACGAGCAGTACTTC. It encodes CASSYSGGPAVPYEQYF.